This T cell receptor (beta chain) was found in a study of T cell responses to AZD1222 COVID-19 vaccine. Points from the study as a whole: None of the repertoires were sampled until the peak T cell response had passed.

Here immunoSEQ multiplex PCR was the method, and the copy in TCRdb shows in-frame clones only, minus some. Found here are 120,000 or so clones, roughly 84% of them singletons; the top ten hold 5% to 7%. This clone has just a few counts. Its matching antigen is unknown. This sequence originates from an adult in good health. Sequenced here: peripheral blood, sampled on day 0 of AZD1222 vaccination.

This chain's CDR3 is CASSPGTGGLNTEAFF. For the CDR3, the DNA is TGTGCCAGCAGCCCAGGGACAGGGGGCTTGAACACTGAAGCTTTCTTT. V and J are TRBV4-2 and TRBJ1-1; 12 nucleotides match TRBD1. Germline CDR1 and CDR2: LGHNA and YNFKEQ. CDR3 length equals 16 residues. Trimming at V came to 4 bases and at J to 0 bases, leaving 3 bases not matched to a gene.